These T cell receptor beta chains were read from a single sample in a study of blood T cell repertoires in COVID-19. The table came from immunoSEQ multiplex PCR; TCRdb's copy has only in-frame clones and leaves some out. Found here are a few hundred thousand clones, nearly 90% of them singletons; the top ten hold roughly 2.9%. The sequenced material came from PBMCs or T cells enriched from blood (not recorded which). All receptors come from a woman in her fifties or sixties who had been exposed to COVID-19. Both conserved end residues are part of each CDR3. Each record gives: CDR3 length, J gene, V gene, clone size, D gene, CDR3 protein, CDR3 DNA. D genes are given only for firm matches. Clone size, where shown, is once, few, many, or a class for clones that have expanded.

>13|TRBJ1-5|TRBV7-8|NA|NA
CASSFGGDQPQHF
TGTGCCAGCAGCTTTGGGGGGGATCAGCCCCAGCATTTT
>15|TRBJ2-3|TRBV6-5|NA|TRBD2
CASSPGLAGPDTQYF
TGTGCCAGCAGTCCCGGACTAGCGGGCCCAGATACGCAGTATTTT
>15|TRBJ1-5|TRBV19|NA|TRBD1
CASNIPGGGNQPQHF
TGTGCCAGTAACATCCCAGGGGGCGGCAATCAGCCCCAGCATTTT
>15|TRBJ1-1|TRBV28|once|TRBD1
CASSLWTGGVYEAFF
TGTGCCAGCAGCCTTTGGACAGGGGGCGTGTATGAAGCTTTCTTT
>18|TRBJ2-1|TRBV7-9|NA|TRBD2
CASSPGTSGGSSYNEQFF
TGTGCCAGCAGCCCCGGGACTAGCGGGGGTTCCTCCTACAATGAGCAGTTCTTC
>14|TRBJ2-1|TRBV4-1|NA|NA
CASSPTPEYNEQFF
TGCGCCAGCAGCCCAACTCCGGAGTACAATGAGCAGTTCTTC
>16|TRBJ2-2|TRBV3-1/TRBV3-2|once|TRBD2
CASSLRLAGVLGELFF
TGTGCCAGCAGCCTTCGACTAGCGGGGGTCCTCGGGGAGCTGTTTTTT
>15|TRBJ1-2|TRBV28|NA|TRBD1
CASSLLPGQGYGYTF
TGTGCCAGCAGTTTACTACCGGGACAGGGCTATGGCTACACCTTC
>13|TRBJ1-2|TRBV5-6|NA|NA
CASSPGGGRGYTF
TGTGCCAGCAGCCCGGGAGGGGGGCGCGGCTACACCTTC
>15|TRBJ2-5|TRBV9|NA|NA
CASSVDRGGEETQYF
TGTGCCAGCAGCGTAGATAGGGGAGGAGAAGAGACCCAGTACTTC
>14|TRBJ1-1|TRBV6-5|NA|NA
CASTEGGVNTEAFF
TGTGCCAGCACCGAGGGGGGGGTGAACACTGAAGCTTTCTTT
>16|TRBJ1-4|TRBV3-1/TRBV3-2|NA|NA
CASSRAHREGNEKLFF
TGTGCCAGCAGCCGGGCCCACAGGGAGGGTAATGAAAAACTGTTTTTT
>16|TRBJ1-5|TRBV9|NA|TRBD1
CASSAGTGRSNQPQHF
TGTGCCAGCAGCGCAGGGACAGGGCGTAGCAATCAGCCCCAGCATTTT
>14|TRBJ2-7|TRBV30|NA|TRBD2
CAWTGTSVFDEQYF
TGTGCCTGGACCGGGACTAGCGTTTTTGACGAGCAGTACTTC
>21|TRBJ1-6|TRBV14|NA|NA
CASSQDSWDWDAGSYNSPLHF
TGTGCCAGCAGCCAAGATAGCTGGGACTGGGATGCGGGATCCTATAATTCACCCCTCCACTTT
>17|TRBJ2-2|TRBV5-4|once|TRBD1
CASSPRRNRGYTGELFF
TGTGCCAGCAGCCCCCGGAGGAACAGGGGGTACACCGGGGAGCTGTTTTTT
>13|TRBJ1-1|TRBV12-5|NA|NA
CASGLGSNTEAFF
TGTGCTAGTGGTTTGGGTAGCAACACTGAAGCTTTCTTT
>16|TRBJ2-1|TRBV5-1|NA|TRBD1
CASSLDRDRGEYEQFF
TGCGCCAGCAGCTTGGATCGGGACAGGGGAGAATATGAGCAGTTCTTC
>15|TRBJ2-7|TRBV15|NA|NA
CATSRELQVSYEQYF
TGTGCCACCAGCAGAGAGCTACAGGTCTCCTACGAGCAGTACTTC
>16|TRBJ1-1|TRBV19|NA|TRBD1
CASSPPPGQGRTEAFF
TGTGCCAGTAGCCCTCCTCCGGGACAGGGGAGGACTGAAGCTTTCTTT
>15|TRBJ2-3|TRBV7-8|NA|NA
CASSSRPGRTDTQYF
TGTGCCAGCAGCTCTAGACCCGGTCGCACAGATACGCAGTATTTT
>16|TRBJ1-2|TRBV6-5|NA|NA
CASSYIQGFFNYGYTF
TGTGCCAGCAGTTATATACAGGGCTTTTTTAACTATGGCTACACCTTC
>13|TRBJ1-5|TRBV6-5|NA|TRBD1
CASTRGYAQPQHF
TGTGCCAGCACCAGGGGGTATGCTCAGCCCCAGCATTTT
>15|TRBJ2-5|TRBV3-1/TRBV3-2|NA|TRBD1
CASSGRDRNQETQYF
TGTGCCAGCAGCGGACGGGACAGAAACCAAGAGACCCAGTACTTC
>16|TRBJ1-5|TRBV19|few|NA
CASSSLGPQRGQPQHF
TGTGCCAGTAGTTCCCTGGGTCCTCAAAGGGGTCAGCCCCAGCATTTT
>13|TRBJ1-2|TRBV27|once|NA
CASSFRANYGYTF
TGTGCCAGCAGTTTCCGAGCCAACTATGGCTACACCTTC
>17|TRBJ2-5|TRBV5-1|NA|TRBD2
CASSLGASGGHRETQYF
TGCGCCAGCAGCTTGGGGGCTAGCGGGGGCCATAGGGAGACCCAGTACTTC
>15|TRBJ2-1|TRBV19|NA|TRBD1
CASSPGQDASNEQFF
TGTGCCAGTAGCCCGGGACAGGACGCCTCGAATGAGCAGTTCTTC
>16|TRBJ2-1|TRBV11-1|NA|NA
CASSSTSLLHYNEQFF
TGTGCCAGCAGCTCTACTAGCCTGCTACATTACAATGAGCAGTTCTTC
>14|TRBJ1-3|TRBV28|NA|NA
CASVRSASGNTIYF
TGTGCCAGCGTGAGGTCGGCCTCTGGAAACACCATATATTTT
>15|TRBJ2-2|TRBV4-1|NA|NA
CASSRGAANTGELFF
TGCGCCAGCAGCCGAGGAGCAGCGAACACCGGGGAGCTGTTTTTT
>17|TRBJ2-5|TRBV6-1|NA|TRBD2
CASSGMIAGGDKETQYF
TGTGCCAGCAGTGGAATGATAGCGGGGGGGGACAAAGAGACCCAGTACTTC
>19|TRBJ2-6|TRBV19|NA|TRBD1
CASSIAGTGGRAGANVLTF
TGTGCCAGTAGTATAGCTGGGACAGGGGGGAGGGCTGGGGCCAACGTCCTGACTTTC